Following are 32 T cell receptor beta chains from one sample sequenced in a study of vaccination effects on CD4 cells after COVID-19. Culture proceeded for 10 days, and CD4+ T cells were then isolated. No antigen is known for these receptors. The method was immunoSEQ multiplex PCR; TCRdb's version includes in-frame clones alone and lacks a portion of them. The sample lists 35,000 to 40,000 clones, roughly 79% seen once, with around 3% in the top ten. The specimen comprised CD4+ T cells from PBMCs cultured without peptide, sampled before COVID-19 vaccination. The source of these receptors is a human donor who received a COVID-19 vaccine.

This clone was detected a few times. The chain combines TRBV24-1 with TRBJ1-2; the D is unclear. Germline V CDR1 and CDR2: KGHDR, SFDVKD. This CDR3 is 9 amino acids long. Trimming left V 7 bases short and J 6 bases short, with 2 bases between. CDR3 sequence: CATRHGYTF. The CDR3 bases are TGTGCCACCAGGCATGGCTACACCTTC.

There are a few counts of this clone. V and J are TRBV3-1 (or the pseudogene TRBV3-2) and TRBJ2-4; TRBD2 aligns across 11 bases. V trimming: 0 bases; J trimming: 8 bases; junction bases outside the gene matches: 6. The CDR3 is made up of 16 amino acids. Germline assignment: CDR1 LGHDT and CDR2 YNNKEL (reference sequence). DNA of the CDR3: TGTGCCAGCAGCCAAGATCTAGCGGGAGGACGGGACATTCAGTACTTC. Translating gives CASSQDLAGGRDIQYF.

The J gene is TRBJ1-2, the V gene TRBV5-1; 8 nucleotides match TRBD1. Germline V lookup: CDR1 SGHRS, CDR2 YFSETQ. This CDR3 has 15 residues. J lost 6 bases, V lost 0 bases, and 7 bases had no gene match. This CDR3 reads CASSLATDRGNGYTF. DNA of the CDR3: TGCGCCAGCAGCTTGGCCACAGACAGGGGTAATGGCTACACCTTC. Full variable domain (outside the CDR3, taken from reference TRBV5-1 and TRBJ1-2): KAGVTQTPRYLIKTRGQQVTLSCSPISGHRSVSWYQQTPGQGLQFLFEYFSETQRNKGNFPGRFSGRQFSNSRSEMNVSTLELGDSALYLCASSLATDRGNGYTFGSGTRLTVV.

The DNA for the CDR3 is TGTGCCAGCAGACGAGGGGGGAGGAGGTCCCACGAGCAGTACTTC. Its protein product is CASRRGGRRSHEQYF. This chain connects TRBV28 to TRBJ2-7; D may correspond to TRBD1 or TRBD2 (6 bases each). The CDR3 totals 15 residues. Trimming removed 6 bases at V and 5 bases at J, with 20 bases between. The germline gives CDR1 MDHEN, CDR2 SYDVKM.

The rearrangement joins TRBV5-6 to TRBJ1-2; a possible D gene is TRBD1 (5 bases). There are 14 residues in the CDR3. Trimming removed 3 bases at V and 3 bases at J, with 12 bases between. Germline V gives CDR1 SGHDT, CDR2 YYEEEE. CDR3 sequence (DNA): TGTGCCAGCAGCTCCCCGGGGCTATACTATGGCTACACCTTC. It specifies CASSSPGLYYGYTF.

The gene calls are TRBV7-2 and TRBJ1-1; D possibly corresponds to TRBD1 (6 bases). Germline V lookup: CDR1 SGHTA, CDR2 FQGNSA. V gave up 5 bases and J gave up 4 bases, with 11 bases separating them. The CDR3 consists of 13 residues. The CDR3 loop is CASSPAQGTEAFF. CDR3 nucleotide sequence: TGTGCCAGCAGCCCCGCACAGGGCACTGAAGCTTTCTTT. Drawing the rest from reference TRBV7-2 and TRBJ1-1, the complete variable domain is GAGVSQSPSNKVTEKGKDVELRCDPISGHTALYWYRQSLGQGLEFLIYFQGNSAPDKSGLPSDRFSAERTGGSVSTLTIQRTQQEDSAVYLCASSPAQGTEAFFGQGTRLTVV.

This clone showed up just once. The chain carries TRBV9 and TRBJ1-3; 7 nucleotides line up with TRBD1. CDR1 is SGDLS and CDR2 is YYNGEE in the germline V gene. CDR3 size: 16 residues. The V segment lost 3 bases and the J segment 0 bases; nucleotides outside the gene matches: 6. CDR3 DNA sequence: TGTGCCAGCAGCGCGACAGGGCCCTTCTCTGGAAACACCATATATTTT. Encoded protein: CASSATGPFSGNTIYF. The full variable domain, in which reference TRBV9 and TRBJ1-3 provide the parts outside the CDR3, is DSGVTQTPKHLITATGQRVTLRCSPRSGDLSVYWYQQSLDQGLQFLIQYYNGEERAKGNILERFSAQQFPDLHSELNLSSLELGDSALYFCASSATGPFSGNTIYFGEGSWLTVV.

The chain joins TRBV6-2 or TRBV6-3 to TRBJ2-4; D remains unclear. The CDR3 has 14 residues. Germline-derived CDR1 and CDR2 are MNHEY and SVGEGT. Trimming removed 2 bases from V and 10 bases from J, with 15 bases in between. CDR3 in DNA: TGTGCCAGCAGTTACCTCGACGCCAGACTGATTCAGTACTTC. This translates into CASSYLDARLIQYF.

CDR3: CASSSYKGYEQYF. DNA for the CDR3: TGTGCCAGCAGTTCTTACAAGGGGTACGAGCAGTACTTC. The chain uses TRBV28 and TRBJ2-7; perhaps TRBD1 as D (5 bases). Germline loops: CDR1 MDHEN, CDR2 SYDVKM. Trimming left V 4 bases short and J 4 bases short, with 11 bases between. The CDR3 has 13 residues.

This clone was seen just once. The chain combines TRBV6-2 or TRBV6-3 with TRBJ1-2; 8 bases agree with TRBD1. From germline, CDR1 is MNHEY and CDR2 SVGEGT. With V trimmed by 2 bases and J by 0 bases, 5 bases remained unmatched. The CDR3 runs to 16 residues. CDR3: CASSYGGQGPNYGYTF. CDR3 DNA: TGTGCCAGCAGTTACGGCGGACAGGGACCTAACTATGGCTACACCTTC.

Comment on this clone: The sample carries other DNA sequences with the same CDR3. The CDR3 coding sequence is TGTGCCAGTAGGGTTATGAGGGAGGGCCCCTACGAGCAGTACTTC. Its translation: CASRVMREGPYEQYF. The chain combines TRBV2 with TRBJ2-7; 7 nucleotides line up with TRBD2. With V trimmed by 9 bases and J by 2 bases, 13 bases remained unmatched. The CDR3 covers 15 residues. Germline CDR1 is SNHLY and CDR2 is FYNNEI.

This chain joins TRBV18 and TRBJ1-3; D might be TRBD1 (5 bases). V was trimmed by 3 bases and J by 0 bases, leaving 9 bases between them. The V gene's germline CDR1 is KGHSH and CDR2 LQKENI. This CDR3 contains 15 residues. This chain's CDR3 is CASSPATDSGNTIYF. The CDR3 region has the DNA TGTGCCAGCTCACCTGCGACAGACTCTGGAAACACCATATATTTT.

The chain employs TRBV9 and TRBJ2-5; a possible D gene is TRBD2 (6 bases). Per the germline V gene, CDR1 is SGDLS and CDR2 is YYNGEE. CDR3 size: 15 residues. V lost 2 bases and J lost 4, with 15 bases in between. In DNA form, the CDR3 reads TGTGCCAGCAGCGTCTTCGGGTTGGGAGGAGAGACCCAGTACTTC. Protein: CASSVFGLGGETQYF.

CDR3 sequence: CASSLGTSYNSPLHF. The CDR3, as DNA: TGTGCCAGCAGCCTGGGGACCTCCTATAATTCACCCCTCCACTTT. The chain links TRBV5-6 to TRBJ1-6; a possible D gene is TRBD1 (5 bases). V lost 4 bases and J lost 0, with 8 bases in between. The CDR3 runs to 15 residues. Germline V CDR1 and CDR2: SGHDT, YYEEEE.

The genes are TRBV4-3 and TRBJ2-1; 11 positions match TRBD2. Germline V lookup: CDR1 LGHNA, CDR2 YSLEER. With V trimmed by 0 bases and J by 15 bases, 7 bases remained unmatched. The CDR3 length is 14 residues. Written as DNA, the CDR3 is TGCGCCAGCAGCCAAGATCTTCCTAGCGGGGGGTTGTTCTTC. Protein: CASSQDLPSGGLFF.

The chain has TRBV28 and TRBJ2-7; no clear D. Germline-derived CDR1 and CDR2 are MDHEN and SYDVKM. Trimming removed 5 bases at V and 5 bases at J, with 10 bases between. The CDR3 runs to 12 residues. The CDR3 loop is CASSNSRNEQYF. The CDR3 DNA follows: TGTGCCAGCAGTAACTCCCGGAACGAGCAGTACTTC.

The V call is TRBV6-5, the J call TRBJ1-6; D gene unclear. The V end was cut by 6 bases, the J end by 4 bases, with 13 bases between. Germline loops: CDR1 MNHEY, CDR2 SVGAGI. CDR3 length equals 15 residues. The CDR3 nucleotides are TGTGCCAGCAGGCAGGCGCCCGTTTATAATTCACCCCTCCACTTT. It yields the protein CASRQAPVYNSPLHF.

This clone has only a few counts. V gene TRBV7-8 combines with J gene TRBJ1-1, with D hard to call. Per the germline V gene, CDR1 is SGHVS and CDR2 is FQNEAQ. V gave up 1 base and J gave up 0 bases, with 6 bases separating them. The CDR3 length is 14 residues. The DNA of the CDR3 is TGTGCCAGCAGCTTAGGGTGGATGAACACTGAAGCTTTCTTT. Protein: CASSLGWMNTEAFF.

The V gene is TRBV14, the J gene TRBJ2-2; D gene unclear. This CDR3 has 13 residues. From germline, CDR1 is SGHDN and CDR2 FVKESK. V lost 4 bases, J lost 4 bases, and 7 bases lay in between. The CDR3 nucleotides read TGTGCCAGCAGCCCCGGTGGCACCGGGGAGCTGTTTTTT. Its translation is CASSPGGTGELFF.

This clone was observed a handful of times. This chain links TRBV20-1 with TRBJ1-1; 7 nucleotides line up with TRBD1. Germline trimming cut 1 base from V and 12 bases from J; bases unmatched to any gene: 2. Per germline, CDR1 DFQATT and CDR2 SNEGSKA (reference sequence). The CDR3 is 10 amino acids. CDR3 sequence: CSARGQGTFF. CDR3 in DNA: TGCAGTGCTAGAGGACAGGGAACTTTCTTT.

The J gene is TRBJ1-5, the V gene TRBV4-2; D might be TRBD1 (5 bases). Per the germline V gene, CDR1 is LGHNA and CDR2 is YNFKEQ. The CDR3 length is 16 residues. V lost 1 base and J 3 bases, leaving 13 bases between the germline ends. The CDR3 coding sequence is TGTGCCAGCAGCCAAGGAAGGGGAAGCCCCAATCAGCCCCAGCATTTT. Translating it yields CASSQGRGSPNQPQHF.

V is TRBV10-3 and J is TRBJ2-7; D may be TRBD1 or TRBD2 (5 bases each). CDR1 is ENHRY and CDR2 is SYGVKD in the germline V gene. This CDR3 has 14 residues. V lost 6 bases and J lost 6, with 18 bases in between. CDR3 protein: CAIRPFRDPTEQYF. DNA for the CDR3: TGTGCCATCAGGCCCTTCCGGGACCCCACCGAGCAGTACTTC.

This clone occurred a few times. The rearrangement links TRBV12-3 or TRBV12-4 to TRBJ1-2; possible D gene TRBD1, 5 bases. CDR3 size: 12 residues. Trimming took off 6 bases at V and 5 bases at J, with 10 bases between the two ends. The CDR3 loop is CASSPQEYGYTF. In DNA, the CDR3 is TGTGCCAGCAGCCCACAGGAGTATGGCTACACCTTC.

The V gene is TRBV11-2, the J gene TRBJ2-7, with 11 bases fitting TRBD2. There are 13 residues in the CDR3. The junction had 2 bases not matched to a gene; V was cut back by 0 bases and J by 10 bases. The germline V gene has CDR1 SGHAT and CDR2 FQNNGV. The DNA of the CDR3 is TGTGCCAGCAGCTTAGAGGGACTAGCGGTACAGTACTTC. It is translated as CASSLEGLAVQYF.

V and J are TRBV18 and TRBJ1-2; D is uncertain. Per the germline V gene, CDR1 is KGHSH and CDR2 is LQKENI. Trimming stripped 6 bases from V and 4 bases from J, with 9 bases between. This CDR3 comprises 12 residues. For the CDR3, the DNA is TGTGCCAGCTCGGAAAACGGCTATGGCTACACCTTC. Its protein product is CASSENGYGYTF.

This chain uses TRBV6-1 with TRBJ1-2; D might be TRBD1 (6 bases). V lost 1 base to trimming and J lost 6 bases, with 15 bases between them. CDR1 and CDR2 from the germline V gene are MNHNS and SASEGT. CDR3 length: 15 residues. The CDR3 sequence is CASSEGTGSSDGYTF. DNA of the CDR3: TGTGCCAGCAGTGAAGGAACAGGGAGTAGCGATGGCTACACCTTC.

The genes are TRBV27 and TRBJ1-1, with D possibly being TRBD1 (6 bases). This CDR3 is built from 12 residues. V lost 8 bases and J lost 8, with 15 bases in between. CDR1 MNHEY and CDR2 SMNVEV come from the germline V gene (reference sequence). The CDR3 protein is CASSTLDREAFF. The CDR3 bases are TGTGCCAGCTCTACCCTCGACAGGGAAGCTTTCTTT.

The DNA of the CDR3 is TGCGCCAGCAGCCAAGAGGACCGCCCTACCGGGGAGCTGTTTTTT. Translated: CASSQEDRPTGELFF. J is TRBJ2-2 and V is TRBV4-1, with D uncertain. CDR1 MGHRA and CDR2 YSYEKL come from the germline V gene. The V end was cut by 0 bases, the J end by 5 bases, with 10 bases between. This CDR3 is built from 15 residues.

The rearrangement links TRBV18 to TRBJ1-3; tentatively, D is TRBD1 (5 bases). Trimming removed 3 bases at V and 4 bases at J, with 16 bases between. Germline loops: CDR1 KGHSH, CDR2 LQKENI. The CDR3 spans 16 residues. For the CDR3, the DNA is TGTGCCAGCTCACCCCGGGGGGTGAATTCGGGAAACACCATATATTTT. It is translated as CASSPRGVNSGNTIYF.

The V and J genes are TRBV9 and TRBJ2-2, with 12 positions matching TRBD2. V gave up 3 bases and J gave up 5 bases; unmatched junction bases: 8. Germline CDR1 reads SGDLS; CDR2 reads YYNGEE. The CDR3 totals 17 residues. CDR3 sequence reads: CASSEPSGGARTGELFF. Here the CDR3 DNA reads TGTGCCAGCAGCGAACCTAGCGGGGGGGCCCGGACCGGGGAGCTGTTTTTT.

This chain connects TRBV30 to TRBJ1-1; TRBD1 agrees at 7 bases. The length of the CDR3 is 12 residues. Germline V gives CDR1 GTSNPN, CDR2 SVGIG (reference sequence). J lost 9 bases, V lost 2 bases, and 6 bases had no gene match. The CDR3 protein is CAWSTGTAQAFF. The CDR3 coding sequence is TGTGCCTGGAGTACGGGGACAGCCCAAGCTTTCTTT.

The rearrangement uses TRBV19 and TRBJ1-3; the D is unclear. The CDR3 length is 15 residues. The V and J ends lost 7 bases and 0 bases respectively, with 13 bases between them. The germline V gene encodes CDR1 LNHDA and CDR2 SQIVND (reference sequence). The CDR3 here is CASTDNRSSGNTIYF. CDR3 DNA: TGTGCCAGTACAGATAACAGAAGCTCTGGAAACACCATATATTTT. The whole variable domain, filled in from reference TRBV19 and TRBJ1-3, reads DGGITQSPKYLFRKEGQNVTLSCEQNLNHDAMYWYRQDPGQGLRLIYYSQIVNDFQKGDIAEGYSVSREKKESFPLTVTSAQKNPTAFYLCASTDNRSSGNTIYFGEGSWLTVV.